This T cell receptor beta chain was documented in a study of blood T cell repertoires in COVID-19. Sequencing was performed with immunoSEQ multiplex PCR; in TCRdb, only in-frame clones are kept and a portion is missing. Of fewer than 250,000 clones listed, 80% to 90% were seen once; the top ten hold over 9.5%. The germline V gene has CDR1 LNHDA and CDR2 SQIVND (reference sequence). CDR3 length equals 14 residues. V was clipped by 5 bases and J by 7 bases; unmatched bases: 3. The source of this sequence is an elderly woman with COVID-19, enrolled during active disease. The sample was peripheral blood. The genes are TRBV19 and TRBJ2-2; TRBD1 aligns across 11 bases. CDR3 sequence (DNA): TGTGCCAGTAGTGGACAGGGGGCTGTCGGGGAGCTGTTTTTT. Protein: CASSGQGAVGELFF.